A single sample is the source of the 18 T cell receptor beta chains below, sequenced in a study of blood T cell repertoires in COVID-19. Using immunoSEQ multiplex PCR, the repertoire was profiled, and TCRdb retains in-frame clones only, with some absent. The sample records some 400,000 clones, 85% to 90% being singletons. Input material: peripheral blood. The receptors were gathered from a man aged 18-30 years with active or convalescent COVID-19.

This chain joins TRBV19 and TRBJ1-6; D gene ambiguous. Germline V lookup: CDR1 LNHDA, CDR2 SQIVND (reference sequence). This CDR3 spans 14 amino acids. V lost 2 bases, J lost 8 bases, and 10 bases lay in between. As DNA, the CDR3 is TGTGCCAGTAGTATAAGCGGGCGCGATTCACCCCTCCACTTT. Translating it yields CASSISGRDSPLHF.

CDR3 amino acids: CASSRTLTYNEQFF. In DNA form, the CDR3 reads TGTGCCAGCAGTCGGACATTAACCTACAATGAGCAGTTCTTC. This chain connects TRBV27 to TRBJ2-1; maybe TRBD1 (5 bases). The germline V and J ends were trimmed by 5 bases and 2 bases, with 10 bases remaining between them. The CDR3 totals 14 residues. Germline-derived CDR1 and CDR2 are MNHEY and SMNVEV (reference sequence).

The rearrangement joins TRBV3-1 (or the pseudogene TRBV3-2) to TRBJ2-7; D call uncertain. Germline CDR1 and CDR2: LGHDT and YNNKEL (reference sequence). The length of the CDR3 is 15 residues. V was trimmed by 8 bases and J by 3 bases, leaving 20 bases between them. The CDR3 DNA reads TGTGCCAGCCTGCAAGGCCTAGAAGCCGACTACGAGCAGTACTTC. Amino acids: CASLQGLEADYEQYF.

This clone was picked up a small number of times. The chain joins TRBV11-1 to TRBJ1-2, with D unclear. The V end was cut by 4 bases, the J end by 4 bases, with 13 bases between. Germline CDR1 SGHAT, CDR2 FQDESV (reference sequence). This CDR3 has 14 residues. The CDR3 DNA is TGTGCCAGCAGCTCAGCTACAGAGACCTATGGCTACACCTTC. This encodes CASSSATETYGYTF.

The chain's CDR3 is CASSAGQGGYEQYF. The CDR3 coding sequence is TGTGCCAGCAGCGCCGGACAGGGCGGGTACGAGCAGTACTTC. The chain recombines TRBV9 with TRBJ2-7; 8 bases are a match to TRBD1. V shed 3 bases and J 4 bases; nucleotides not matched to a gene: 6. Germline CDR1 is SGDLS and CDR2 is YYNGEE. The CDR3 runs to 14 residues.

The chain recombines TRBV12-3 or TRBV12-4 with TRBJ2-7, with a possible D match to TRBD1 (6 bases). The germline V and J ends were trimmed by 6 bases and 3 bases, with 12 bases remaining between them. CDR3 length: 13 amino acids. This CDR3 reads CASSRDNNYEQYF. CDR3 DNA sequence: TGTGCCAGCAGCAGGGACAACAACTACGAGCAGTACTTC.

The V and J genes are TRBV7-9 and TRBJ2-3, with TRBD2 identical over 8 bases. V shed 2 bases, J shed 0 bases, and the junction held 7 bases outside the gene matches. CDR1 and CDR2 (germline): SEHNR, FQNEAQ (reference sequence). The CDR3 totals 17 residues. The CDR3 region is CASSLLPSGRSTDTQYF. The CDR3, as DNA: TGTGCCAGCAGCTTATTGCCTAGCGGGCGAAGCACAGATACGCAGTATTTT.

The sample holds a few counts of this clone. CDR3 nucleotide sequence: TGTGCCAGCAGCTTGATGGGACAAAGTAATGAAAAACTGTTTTTT. Translating gives CASSLMGQSNEKLFF. The chain carries TRBV5-4 and TRBJ1-4, with D perhaps matching TRBD1 (6 bases). This CDR3 spans 15 amino acids. The V end lost 1 base, the J end lost 4 bases, and 11 bases lay between the germline ends. Germline loops: CDR1 SGHNT, CDR2 YYREEE (reference sequence).

The rearrangement links TRBV6-5 to TRBJ1-1; 8 bases fit TRBD1. V trimming: 2 bases; J trimming: 2 bases; junction bases outside the gene matches: 4. The CDR3 has 15 residues. CDR1 MNHEY and CDR2 SVGAGI come from the germline V gene. CDR3 sequence: CASSYGQGVNTEAFF. Written as DNA, the CDR3 is TGTGCCAGCAGTTACGGACAGGGTGTAAACACTGAAGCTTTCTTT.

The V and J genes are TRBV28 and TRBJ1-6, with D maybe TRBD1 (6 bases). Per the germline V gene, CDR1 is MDHEN and CDR2 is SYDVKM. This CDR3 region has 14 residues. The ends were cut back, 8 bases at V and 9 bases at J, with 17 bases in the middle. CDR3 nucleotide sequence: TGTGCCAGCGTTTATCAGGGGATTGGTTCACCCCTCCACTTT. This encodes CASVYQGIGSPLHF.

V is TRBV4-3 and J is TRBJ2-7, with TRBD1 matching over 7 bases. Germline CDR1 and CDR2: LGHNA and YSLEER. V shed 6 bases, J shed 0 bases, and the junction held 2 bases outside the gene matches. CDR3 length equals 13 residues. CDR3 DNA: TGCGCCAGCAGTAGGACAGGCTCCTACGAGCAGTACTTC. It codes for CASSRTGSYEQYF.

This chain uses TRBV29-1 with TRBJ1-5, with no clear D. V lost 4 bases and J 2 bases, leaving 15 bases between the germline ends. Germline V lookup: CDR1 SQVTM, CDR2 ANQGSEA. The CDR3 has 15 amino acids. Here the CDR3 reads CSVALAGVGNQPQHF. In nucleotides, the CDR3 is TGCAGCGTTGCCCTGGCCGGGGTGGGCAATCAGCCCCAGCATTTT.

This chain's CDR3 is CASSVSGRVHEQFF. The CDR3, as DNA: TGTGCCAGCAGCGTGAGCGGGAGGGTCCATGAGCAGTTCTTC. The chain employs TRBV9 and TRBJ2-1, with 10 bases aligning to TRBD2. The CDR3 has 14 residues. Looked up from germline, CDR1 is SGDLS and CDR2 is YYNGEE. V was pared by 2 bases and J by 8 bases, with 4 bases of the junction left unmatched.

The V gene is TRBV15, the J gene TRBJ1-5; TRBD1 agrees at 11 bases. The CDR3 spans 16 residues. Germline V lookup: CDR1 LNHNV, CDR2 YYDKDF (reference sequence). The V segment lost 0 bases and the J segment 7 bases; nucleotides outside the gene matches: 5. The CDR3 DNA reads TGTGCCACCAGCAGAGATTGGACAGGGGGCGTGCAGCCCCAGCATTTT. It codes for CATSRDWTGGVQPQHF.

The chain carries TRBV5-1 and TRBJ2-5, with D perhaps TRBD1 (5 bases). The CDR3 extends over 14 amino acids. Trimming left V 4 bases short and J 3 bases short, with 13 bases between. CDR1 SGHRS and CDR2 YFSETQ come from the germline V gene. The CDR3 reads CASSRWSREETQYF. The DNA for the CDR3 is TGCGCCAGCAGCCGGTGGTCCAGGGAAGAGACCCAGTACTTC.

The chain has TRBV28 and TRBJ1-2; D is ambiguous. Trimming left V 3 bases short and J 8 bases short, with 10 bases between. The CDR3 length is 12 residues. Germline lookup yields CDR1 MDHEN and CDR2 SYDVKM. The CDR3 DNA reads as TGTGCCAGCAGTTTCCCCCCCGGGGGCTACACCTTC. As protein: CASSFPPGGYTF.

This sequence joins TRBV13 and TRBJ1-6; tentatively, D is TRBD1 (5 bases). CDR1 is PRHDT, CDR2 FYEKMQ, per germline (reference sequence). The V and J ends lost 0 bases and 0 bases respectively, with 12 bases between them. This CDR3 is 18 amino acids long. The CDR3, as DNA: TGTGCCAGCAGCTTAGGCCTAACAGGAAACTCCTATAATTCACCCCTCCACTTT. Amino acids: CASSLGLTGNSYNSPLHF.

The rearrangement joins TRBV5-1 to TRBJ1-2; tentative D call: TRBD1 (6 bases). Germline CDR1 reads SGHRS; CDR2 reads YFSETQ. The length of the CDR3 is 14 residues. With 0 bases removed from V and 4 bases from J, the gap between germline ends came to 10 bases. CDR3 DNA sequence: TGCGCCAGCAGCTTGGAGGGGGACACCTATGGCTACACCTTC. Its translation: CASSLEGDTYGYTF. Using reference TRBV5-1 and TRBJ1-2 for the parts outside the CDR3, the full variable domain is KAGVTQTPRYLIKTRGQQVTLSCSPISGHRSVSWYQQTPGQGLQFLFEYFSETQRNKGNFPGRFSGRQFSNSRSEMNVSTLELGDSALYLCASSLEGDTYGYTFGSGTRLTVV.